What follows are 30 T cell receptor beta chains derived from one specimen sequenced in a study of cytomegalovirus exposure and HLA in healthy donors. Vbeta (60) and Jbeta (13) primers were used in the PCR. This table comes from immunoSEQ multiplex PCR, and its TCRdb copy is limited to in-frame clones, with some not included. The sample includes tens of thousands of clones, around 69% of them seen just once. Sequenced sample: PBMCs. The source is a woman aged 30 to 39 in good health and CMV-seropositive.

The rearrangement uses TRBV19 and TRBJ1-4; 9 nucleotides match TRBD1. This CDR3 comprises 12 residues. Germline trimming cut 9 bases from V and 12 bases from J; bases unmatched to any gene: 8. Germline V lookup: CDR1 LNHDA, CDR2 SQIVND (reference sequence). The CDR3 loop reads CASGQGWGELFF. CDR3 coding DNA: TGTGCCAGCGGACAGGGGTGGGGAGAACTGTTTTTT. The full variable domain, with the rest looked up from reference TRBV19 and TRBJ1-4, is DGGITQSPKYLFRKEGQNVTLSCEQNLNHDAMYWYRQDPGQGLRLIYYSQIVNDFQKGDIAEGYSVSREKKESFPLTVTSAQKNPTAFYLCASGQGWGELFFGSGTQLSVL.

The V and J genes are TRBV27 and TRBJ1-2; possible D gene TRBD1, 6 bases. The CDR3 has 15 residues. The germline CDR1 and CDR2 sequences are MNHEY and SMNVEV (reference sequence). The germline V and J ends were trimmed by 5 bases and 0 bases, with 13 bases remaining between them. As DNA, the CDR3 is TGTGCCAGCAGTCCCACGAGGACAGCTAACTATGGCTACACCTTC. Protein sequence: CASSPTRTANYGYTF.

The chain couples TRBV5-6 to TRBJ1-2, with D unresolved. This CDR3 region has 16 residues. Trimming cost V 0 bases and J 2 bases, with 14 bases left between them. Germline V gene lookup returns CDR1 SGHDT and CDR2 YYEEEE. The CDR3 spells CASSLVAGNRNYGYTF. The CDR3 coding sequence is TGTGCCAGCAGCTTGGTTGCCGGGAACCGGAACTATGGCTACACCTTC.

This clone was seen more than once but under ten times. The rearrangement joins TRBV7-3 to TRBJ1-3, with D possibly matching TRBD1 (5 bases). The length of the CDR3 is 16 residues. Trimming stripped 5 bases from V and 0 bases from J, with 14 bases between. Germline V gives CDR1 SGHTA, CDR2 FQGTGA. The CDR3 sequence: CASSLTGSASGNTIYF. In DNA, the CDR3 is TGTGCCAGCAGCCTTACAGGTTCTGCCTCTGGAAACACCATATATTTT.

V usage is TRBV19 and J usage is TRBJ1-5; 7 nucleotides line up with TRBD1. CDR1 and CDR2 (germline): LNHDA, SQIVND (reference sequence). The CDR3 has 19 amino acids. V lost 3 bases, J lost 0 bases, and 14 bases stayed unmatched. Here the CDR3 reads CASSMVGTAISYSNQPQHF. The CDR3 DNA is TGTGCCAGTAGTATGGTTGGGACAGCGATCTCTTATAGCAATCAGCCCCAGCATTTT.

The chain carries TRBV5-1 and TRBJ2-1, with TRBD2 matching over 11 bases. J was trimmed by 5 bases and V by 3 bases; bases with no gene match: 13. This CDR3 contains 18 residues. Germline V gives CDR1 SGHRS, CDR2 YFSETQ. The CDR3 DNA sequence: TGCGCCAGCAGCTATGGTCTAGCGGGGGGCGGGTATGACAATGAGCAGTTCTTC. It encodes CASSYGLAGGGYDNEQFF.

The CDR3 reads CASGDRGRGYTF. The CDR3, as DNA: TGTGCCAGCGGAGACAGGGGGCGAGGCTACACCTTC. This chain connects TRBV7-2 to TRBJ1-2; TRBD1 aligns across 10 bases. Germline V CDR1 and CDR2: SGHTA, FQGNSA. J gave up 8 bases and V 8 bases, and 5 bases lay outside the gene matches. The CDR3 loop spans 12 amino acids.

The genes are TRBV2 and TRBJ1-1; D is unresolved. With 7 bases removed from V and 0 bases from J, the gap between germline ends came to 21 bases. In germline, CDR1 is SNHLY, CDR2 FYNNEI. The CDR3 sequence is 17 residues long. CDR3 coding DNA: TGTGCCAGCACTCGTGCTGAACGCGGGCGAGTGAACACTGAAGCTTTCTTT. Encoded protein: CASTRAERGRVNTEAFF.

This clone was seen more than once but under ten times. The CDR3 loop reads CAWRDKQVQNYEQYF. The CDR3 region has the DNA TGTGCCTGGAGGGACAAACAGGTCCAGAACTACGAGCAGTACTTC. The V gene is TRBV30, the J gene TRBJ2-5; possibly TRBD1 for D (5 bases). The end of the DNA is better explained by TRBJ2-7, so the J call may be wrong. In germline, CDR1 is GTSNPN, CDR2 SVGIG (reference sequence). CDR3 length equals 15 residues.

The chain carries TRBV6-5 and TRBJ2-7, with D possibly being TRBD2 (6 bases). The germline V and J ends were trimmed by 8 bases and 7 bases, with 12 bases remaining between them. This CDR3 is 11 amino acids long. Germline CDR1 MNHEY, CDR2 SVGAGI. CDR3 loop: CASQDGGEQYF. DNA for the CDR3: TGTGCCAGCCAGGACGGGGGTGAGCAGTACTTC.

The genes are TRBV27 and TRBJ2-1, with 12 bases aligning to TRBD2. Germline CDR1 reads MNHEY; CDR2 reads SMNVEV (reference sequence). The CDR3 consists of 18 residues. V lost 6 bases, J lost 0 bases, and 9 bases stayed unmatched. The CDR3 nucleotides are TGTGCCAGCAGCCCCCTAGCGGGGGGGCCGTCCTCCTACAATGAGCAGTTCTTC. This gives the protein CASSPLAGGPSSYNEQFF.

The rearrangement uses TRBV9 and TRBJ1-2; D is unresolved. The CDR3 runs 13 residues. V was cut by 3 bases and J by 8 bases, with 14 bases left in between. The germline V gene has CDR1 SGDLS and CDR2 YYNGEE. The DNA of the CDR3 is TGTGCCAGCAGCGCAACATACGGGAAAGGCTACACCTTC. This codes for CASSATYGKGYTF.

The chain carries TRBV6-6 and TRBJ2-6; possibly TRBD1 for D (6 bases). Deletions cut 6 bases from V and 3 bases from J, with 15 bases between. CDR1 is MNHNY, CDR2 SVGAGI, per germline (reference sequence). The CDR3 length is 16 residues. The CDR3 sequence: CASSTQGPGGANVLTF. The CDR3 DNA reads as TGTGCCAGCAGCACACAGGGCCCGGGTGGGGCCAACGTCCTGACTTTC.

This clone is a singleton in its sample. The rearrangement uses TRBV18 and TRBJ2-7, with D tentatively TRBD2 (6 bases). The CDR3 loop spans 12 amino acids. Looked up from germline, CDR1 is KGHSH and CDR2 is LQKENI. Trimming stripped 1 base from V and 5 bases from J, with 6 bases between. This chain's CDR3 is CASSPREDEQYF. CDR3 DNA: TGTGCCAGCTCACCACGGGAGGACGAGCAGTACTTC.

The CDR3 region is CASTSQGLKEKLFF. CDR3 nucleotides: TGTGCCAGCACCTCCCAGGGGCTCAAGGAAAAACTGTTTTTT. The chain recombines TRBV2 with TRBJ1-4, with D tentatively TRBD1 (6 bases). V was clipped by 7 bases and J by 8 bases, with 17 bases between them. The CDR3 extends over 14 amino acids. Germline V gene data show CDR1 as SNHLY and CDR2 as FYNNEI. Based on the CDR3 plus reference TRBV2 and TRBJ1-4, the full variable domain is EPEVTQTPSHQVTQMGQEVILRCVPISNHLYFYWYRQILGQKVEFLVSFYNNEISEKSEIFDDQFSVERPDGSNFTLKIRSTKLEDSAMYFCASTSQGLKEKLFFGSGTQLSVL.

This clone was seen a few times. The rearrangement uses TRBV30 and TRBJ2-1; the match to TRBD2 covers 7 bases. The CDR3 contains 12 residues. The germline CDR1 and CDR2 sequences are GTSNPN and SVGIG (reference sequence). J gave up 15 bases and V 0 bases, and 8 bases lay outside the gene matches. CDR3 sequence (DNA): TGTGCCTGGAGTGTAATGGGGGGACTAACGTTCTTC. Translated, it gives CAWSVMGGLTFF.

In its sample, this clone was seen a few times. The chain uses TRBV19 and TRBJ1-6; unclear D gene. Germline CDR1 and CDR2: LNHDA and SQIVND (reference sequence). The CDR3 runs to 13 residues. V gave up 8 bases and J gave up 7 bases, with 12 bases separating them. The CDR3 loop reads CASGHGGNSPLHF. The DNA of the CDR3 is TGTGCCAGTGGGCACGGAGGAAATTCACCCCTCCACTTT.

The V gene is TRBV7-8, the J gene TRBJ1-5; D is perhaps TRBD1 (6 bases). The CDR3 consists of 16 residues. From germline, CDR1 is SGHVS and CDR2 FQNEAQ. Trimming left V 0 bases short and J 6 bases short, with 15 bases between. The CDR3 protein is CASSLAGDIRGQPQHF. Written as DNA, the CDR3 is TGTGCCAGCAGCTTAGCGGGGGACATTAGGGGTCAGCCCCAGCATTTT.

The V and J genes are TRBV18 and TRBJ1-2; D not resolved. This CDR3 has 13 residues. V dropped 6 bases and J dropped 5 bases, with 13 bases sitting between them. Germline CDR1 reads KGHSH; CDR2 reads LQKENI. The CDR3 DNA reads as TGTGCCAGCTCTCTCGAGAGGGCGTATGGCTACACCTTC. Its protein product is CASSLERAYGYTF.

This chain connects TRBV10-1 to TRBJ2-3; 10 bases fit TRBD1. The CDR3 has 16 amino acids. CDR1 and CDR2 (germline): WNHNN, SYGVQD (reference sequence). The V gene end was trimmed by 4 bases and the J gene end by 1 base; junction bases not matched to a gene: 5. DNA of the CDR3: TGCGCCAGCAGTGTGACAGGGGGCGGTGGCACAGATACGCAGTATTTT. It specifies CASSVTGGGGTDTQYF.

This clone was detected a few times. The chain is built from TRBV5-8 and TRBJ1-1; D is unclear. The CDR3 sequence is 18 residues long. Germline assignment: CDR1 SGHTS and CDR2 YDEGEE. V dropped 8 bases and J dropped 0 bases, with 26 bases sitting between them. This CDR3 is CARRDTCRRVVMNTEAFF. For the CDR3, the DNA is TGTGCCAGGAGAGACACCTGTAGACGTGTAGTTATGAACACTGAAGCTTTCTTT. The entire variable domain, with the rest obtained from reference TRBV5-8 and TRBJ1-1, is as follows: EAGVTQSPTHLIKTRGQQATLRCSPISGHTSVYWYQQALGLGLQFLLWYDEGEERNRGNFPPRFSGRQFPNYSSELNVNALELEDSALYLCARRDTCRRVVMNTEAFFGQGTRLTVV.

Only a few counts were recorded for this clone. The rearrangement links TRBV7-9 to TRBJ1-2; D might be TRBD1 (6 bases). The CDR3 contains 16 residues. V dropped 4 bases and J dropped 4 bases, with 19 bases sitting between them. Germline values: CDR1 SEHNR, CDR2 FQNEAQ (reference sequence). CDR3 residues: CASSSLGGAMIYGYTF. In DNA form, the CDR3 reads TGTGCCAGCAGCTCCCTAGGGGGGGCCATGATCTATGGCTACACCTTC.

The chain recombines TRBV9 with TRBJ2-3; D is possibly TRBD1 (6 bases). This CDR3 has 16 amino acids. CDR1 SGDLS and CDR2 YYNGEE come from the germline V gene. Deletions cut 4 bases from V and 4 bases from J, with 19 bases between. The CDR3 sequence is CASSPRGFSTADTQYF. CDR3 in DNA: TGTGCCAGCAGCCCCAGGGGCTTTTCAACCGCAGATACGCAGTATTTT.

V is TRBV28 and J is TRBJ2-1; 13 nucleotides line up with TRBD2. CDR3 size: 16 residues. After removal of 11 bases from V and 8 bases from J, the junction contained 15 bases not matched to a gene. Germline CDR1 is MDHEN and CDR2 is SYDVKM. CDR3 DNA: TGTGCCGGTGGGACTAGCGGGACCGCTCCTAGGGATGAGCAGTTCTTC. Residues: CAGGTSGTAPRDEQFF.

The rearrangement joins TRBV4-1 to TRBJ2-6, with D uncertain. Trimming cost V 3 bases and J 0 bases, with 3 bases left between them. CDR1 MGHRA and CDR2 YSYEKL come from the germline V gene. There are 14 residues in the CDR3. CDR3 amino acids: CASSHRSGANVLTF. CDR3 coding DNA: TGCGCCAGCAGCCACCGCTCTGGGGCCAACGTCCTGACTTTC.

This clone appeared once. V gene TRBV19 combines with J gene TRBJ1-1, with D unclear. CDR1 is LNHDA and CDR2 is SQIVND in the germline V gene (reference sequence). The CDR3 loop spans 13 amino acids. Trimming left V 3 bases short and J 4 bases short, with 9 bases between. The CDR3 DNA follows: TGTGCCAGTAGTATGGGAGGTAGCACTGAAGCTTTCTTT. Protein: CASSMGGSTEAFF.

The V call is TRBV6-6, the J call TRBJ1-2, with D tentatively TRBD1 (6 bases). The ends were cut back, 2 bases at V and 5 bases at J, with 12 bases in the middle. Germline V gene sequence: CDR1 MNHNY, CDR2 SVGAGI (reference sequence). The CDR3 covers 14 residues. CDR3 sequence reads: CASSYDRSGYGYTF. The CDR3 DNA sequence: TGTGCCAGCAGTTACGACAGGTCGGGGTATGGCTACACCTTC.

The chain couples TRBV21-1 to TRBJ2-1; TRBD2 is the table's D call, not checked against the DNA. TRBV21-1 counts as a pseudogene. The CDR3 is made up of 17 amino acids. The CDR3 is CASSKGRTRGNYNEQFF. The CDR3 DNA follows: TGTGCCAGCAGCAAAGGTAGGACTAGGGGGAATTACAATGAGCAGTTCTTC.

The CDR3 here is CASSEPQGNGYTF. DNA of the CDR3: TGCGCCAGCAGTGAGCCACAGGGGAACGGCTACACCTTC. V is TRBV10-2 and J is TRBJ1-2, with 7 nucleotides matching TRBD1. The CDR3 extends over 13 amino acids. V shed 2 bases and J 8 bases; nucleotides not matched to a gene: 5. Germline assignment: CDR1 WSHSY and CDR2 SAAADI.

The CDR3 loop is CASSPEIAGGYNEQFF. The CDR3 nucleotides are TGTGCCAGCTCACCAGAGATAGCGGGAGGTTACAATGAGCAGTTCTTC. J is TRBJ2-1 and V is TRBV18, with 10 bases lining up with TRBD2. CDR1 and CDR2 from the germline V gene are KGHSH and LQKENI. V dropped 2 bases and J dropped 4; count of bases not matched to a gene: 5. This CDR3 contains 16 residues.